This T cell receptor beta chain was documented in a study of a mutant IDH1 vaccine in newly diagnosed glioma. The time point was: week 35, safety follow-up. Topical imiquimod was applied with each vaccine dose, which held 300 ug of mutant IDH1 20-mer peptide. With respect to this clone: Antigen unknown.

This table comes from immunoSEQ multiplex PCR, and its TCRdb copy is limited to in-frame clones, with some not included. The sample gives about 56,000 clones, roughly nine tenths of which show up once; about 1.6% is in the top ten. The J segment lost 2 bases and the V segment lost 4 bases, leaving 9 bases of the junction unmatched. Looked up from germline, CDR1 is SGHNT and CDR2 is YYREEE (reference sequence). This CDR3 contains 16 residues. The sequence was collected from a man aged 35-49 years with glioma. The sample consisted of PBMCs, taken from a glioma patient whose treatment included an IDH1 peptide vaccine. The chain carries TRBV5-4 and TRBJ2-5; the match to TRBD2 covers 9 bases. CDR3 coding DNA: TGTGCCAGCAGCACATCTGGCGGGAGGGGGCAAGAGACCCAGTACTTC. Its translation is CASSTSGGRGQETQYF.